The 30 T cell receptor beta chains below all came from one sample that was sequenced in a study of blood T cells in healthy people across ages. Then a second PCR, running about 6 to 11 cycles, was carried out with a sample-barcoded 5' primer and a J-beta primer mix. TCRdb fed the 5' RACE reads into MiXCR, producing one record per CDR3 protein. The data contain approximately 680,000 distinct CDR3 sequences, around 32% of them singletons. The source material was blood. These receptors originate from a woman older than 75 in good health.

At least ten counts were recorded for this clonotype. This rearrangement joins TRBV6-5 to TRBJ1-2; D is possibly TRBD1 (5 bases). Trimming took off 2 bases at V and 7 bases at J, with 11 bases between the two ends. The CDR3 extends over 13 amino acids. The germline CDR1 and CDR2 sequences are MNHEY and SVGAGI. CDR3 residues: CASSYTSGSGYTF. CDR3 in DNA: TGTGCCAGCAGTTACACTTCAGGGTCTGGCTACACCTTC.

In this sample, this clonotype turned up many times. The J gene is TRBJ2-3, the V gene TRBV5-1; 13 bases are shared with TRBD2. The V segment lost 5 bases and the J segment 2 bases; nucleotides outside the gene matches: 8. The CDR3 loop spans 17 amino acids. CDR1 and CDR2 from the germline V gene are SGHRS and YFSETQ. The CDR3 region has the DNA TGCGCCAGCAGACTAGCGGGGGGGCGTCATCACACAGATACGCAGTATTTT. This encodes CASRLAGGRHHTDTQYF.

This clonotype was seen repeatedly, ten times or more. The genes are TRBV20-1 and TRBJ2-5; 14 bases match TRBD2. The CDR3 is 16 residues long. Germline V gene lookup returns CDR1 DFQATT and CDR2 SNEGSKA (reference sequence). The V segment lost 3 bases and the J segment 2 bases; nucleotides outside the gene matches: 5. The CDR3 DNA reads TGCAGTGCTAGGGGGGGACTAGCGGGAGAACAAGAGACCCAGTACTTC. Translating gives CSARGGLAGEQETQYF.

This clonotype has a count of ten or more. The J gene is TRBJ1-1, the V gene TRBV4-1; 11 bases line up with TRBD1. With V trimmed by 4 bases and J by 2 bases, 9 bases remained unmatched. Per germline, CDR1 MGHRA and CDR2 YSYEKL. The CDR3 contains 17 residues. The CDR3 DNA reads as TGCGCCAGCAGCCCGGACAGGGGGCGAGCGAAAAACACTGAAGCTTTCTTT. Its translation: CASSPDRGRAKNTEAFF.

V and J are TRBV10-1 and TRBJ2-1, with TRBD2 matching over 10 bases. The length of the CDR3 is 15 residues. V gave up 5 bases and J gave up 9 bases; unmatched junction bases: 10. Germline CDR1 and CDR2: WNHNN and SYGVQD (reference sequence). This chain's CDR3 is CASSPQRGGVIEQFF. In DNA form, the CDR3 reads TGCGCCAGCAGTCCCCAGCGGGGGGGCGTCATTGAGCAGTTCTTC.

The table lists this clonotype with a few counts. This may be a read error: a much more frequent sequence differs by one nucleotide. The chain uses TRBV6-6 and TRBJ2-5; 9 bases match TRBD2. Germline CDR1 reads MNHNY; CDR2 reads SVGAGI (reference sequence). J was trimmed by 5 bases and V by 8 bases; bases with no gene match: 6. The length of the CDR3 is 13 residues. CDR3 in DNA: TGTGCCAGCGGGGGCGGGGGGGCGGAGACCCAGTACTTC. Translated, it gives CASGGGGAETQYF.

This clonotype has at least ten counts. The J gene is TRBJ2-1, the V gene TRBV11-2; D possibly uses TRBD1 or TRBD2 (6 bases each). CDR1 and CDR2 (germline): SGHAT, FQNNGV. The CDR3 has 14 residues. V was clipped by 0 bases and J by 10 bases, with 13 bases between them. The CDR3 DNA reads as TGTGCCAGCAGCTTAGATGGGGGGCGAGGGGAGCAGTTCTTC. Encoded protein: CASSLDGGRGEQFF.

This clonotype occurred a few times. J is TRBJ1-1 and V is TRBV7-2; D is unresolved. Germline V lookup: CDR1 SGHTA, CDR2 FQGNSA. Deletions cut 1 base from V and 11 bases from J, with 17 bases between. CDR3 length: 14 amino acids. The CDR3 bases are TGTGCCAGCAGCTTAGGAGGGAGGTCAGTAGGCGCTTTCTTT. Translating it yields CASSLGGRSVGAFF.

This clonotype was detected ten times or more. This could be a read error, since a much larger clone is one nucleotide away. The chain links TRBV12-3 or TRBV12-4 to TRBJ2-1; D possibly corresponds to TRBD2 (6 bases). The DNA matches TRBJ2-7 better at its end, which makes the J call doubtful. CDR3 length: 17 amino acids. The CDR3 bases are TGTGCCAGCAGTTGGAGCCTAGCGAGTTCCTCCTACAATGAGCAGTACTTC. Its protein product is CASSWSLASSSYNEQYF.

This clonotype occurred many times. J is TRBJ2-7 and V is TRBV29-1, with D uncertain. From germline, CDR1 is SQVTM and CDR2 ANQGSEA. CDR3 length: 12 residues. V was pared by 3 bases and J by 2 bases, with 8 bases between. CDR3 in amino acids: CSVEVGPYEQYF. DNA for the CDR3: TGCAGCGTTGAGGTGGGTCCCTACGAGCAGTACTTC.

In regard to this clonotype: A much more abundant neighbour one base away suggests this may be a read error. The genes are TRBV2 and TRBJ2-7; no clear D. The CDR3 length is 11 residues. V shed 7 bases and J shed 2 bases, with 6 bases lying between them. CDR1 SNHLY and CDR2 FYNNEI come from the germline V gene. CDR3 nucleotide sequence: TGTGCCAGCACTGAGGCCTACGAGCAGTACTTC. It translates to CASTEAYEQYF. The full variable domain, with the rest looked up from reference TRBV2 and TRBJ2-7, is EPEVTQTPSHQVTQMGQEVILRCVPISNHLYFYWYRQILGQKVEFLVSFYNNEISEKSEIFDDQFSVERPDGSNFTLKIRSTKLEDSAMYFCASTEAYEQYFGPGTRLTVT.

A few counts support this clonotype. Here the CDR3 DNA reads TGTGCCAGCAGTTTAACCGGGGGCGGAAACACCATATATTTT. This encodes CASSLTGGGNTIYF. The gene calls are TRBV12-3 or TRBV12-4 and TRBJ1-3, with TRBD1 as a possible D gene (6 bases). CDR3 length equals 14 residues. The germline V and J ends were trimmed by 2 bases and 4 bases, with 9 bases remaining between them.

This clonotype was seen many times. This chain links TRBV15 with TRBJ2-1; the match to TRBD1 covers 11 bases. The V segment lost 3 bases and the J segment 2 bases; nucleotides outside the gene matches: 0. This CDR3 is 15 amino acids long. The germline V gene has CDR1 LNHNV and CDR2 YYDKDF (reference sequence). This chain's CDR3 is CATSRGQGAYNEQFF. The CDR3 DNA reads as TGTGCCACCAGCAGGGGACAGGGGGCCTACAATGAGCAGTTCTTC.

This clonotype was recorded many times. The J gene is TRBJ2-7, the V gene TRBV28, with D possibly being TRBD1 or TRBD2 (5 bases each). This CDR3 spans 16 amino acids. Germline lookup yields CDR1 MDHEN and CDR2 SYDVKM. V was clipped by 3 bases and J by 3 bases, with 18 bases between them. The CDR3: CASSFAVKGRSYEQYF. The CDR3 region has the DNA TGTGCCAGCAGTTTTGCTGTCAAGGGACGGAGCTACGAGCAGTACTTC.

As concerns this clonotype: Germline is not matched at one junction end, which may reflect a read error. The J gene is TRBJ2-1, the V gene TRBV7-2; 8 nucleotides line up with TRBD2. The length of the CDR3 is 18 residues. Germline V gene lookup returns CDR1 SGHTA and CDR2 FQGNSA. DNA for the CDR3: TGTGCCAGCAGCTTAACGATAGGACGAGCGGGGGTTGACAATGGGCAGTTCTTC. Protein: CASSLTIGRAGVDNGQFF.

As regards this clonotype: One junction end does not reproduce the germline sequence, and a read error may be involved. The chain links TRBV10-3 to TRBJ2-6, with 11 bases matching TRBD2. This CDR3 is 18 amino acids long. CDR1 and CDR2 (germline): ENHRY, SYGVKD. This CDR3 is CAISEPLAGASGANVPTF. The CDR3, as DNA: TGTGCCATCAGTGAGCCACTAGCGGGGGCTTCTGGGGCCAACGTCCCGACTTTC.

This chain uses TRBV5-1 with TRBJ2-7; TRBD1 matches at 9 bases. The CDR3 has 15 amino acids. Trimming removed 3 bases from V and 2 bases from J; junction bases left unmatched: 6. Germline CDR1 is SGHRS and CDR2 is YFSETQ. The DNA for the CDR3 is TGCGCCAGCAGCTCGGGACAGGGCACCCCCTACGAGCAGTACTTC. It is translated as CASSSGQGTPYEQYF.

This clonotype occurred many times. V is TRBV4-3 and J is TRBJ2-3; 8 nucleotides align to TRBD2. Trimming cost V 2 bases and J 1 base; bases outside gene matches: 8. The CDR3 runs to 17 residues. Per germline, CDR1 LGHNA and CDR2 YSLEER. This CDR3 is CASSQILNSGGTDTQYF. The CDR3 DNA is TGCGCCAGCAGCCAAATTCTCAATAGCGGGGGCACAGATACGCAGTATTTT.

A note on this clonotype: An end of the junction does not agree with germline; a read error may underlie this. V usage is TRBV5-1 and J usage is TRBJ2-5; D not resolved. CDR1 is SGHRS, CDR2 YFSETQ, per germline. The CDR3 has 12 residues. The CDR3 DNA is TGCGCCAGCAATGAGGACCAAGACACCCAGTACTTC. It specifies CASNEDQDTQYF.

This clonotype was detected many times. The chain's CDR3 is CASSQGYRETQYF. CDR3 coding DNA: TGTGCCAGCAGCCAGGGGTATCGAGAGACCCAGTACTTC. The J gene is TRBJ2-5, the V gene TRBV12-3 or TRBV12-4; possible D gene TRBD1, 6 bases. There are 13 residues in the CDR3. V shed 6 bases and J shed 4 bases, with 12 bases lying between them.

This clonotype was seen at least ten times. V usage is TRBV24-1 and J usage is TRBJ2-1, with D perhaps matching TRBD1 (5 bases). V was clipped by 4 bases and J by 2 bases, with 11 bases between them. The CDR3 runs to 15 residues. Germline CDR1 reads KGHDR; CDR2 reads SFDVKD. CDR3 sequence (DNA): TGTGCCACCAGTGAGGCCCCAGGGACCTACAATGAGCAGTTCTTC. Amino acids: CATSEAPGTYNEQFF.

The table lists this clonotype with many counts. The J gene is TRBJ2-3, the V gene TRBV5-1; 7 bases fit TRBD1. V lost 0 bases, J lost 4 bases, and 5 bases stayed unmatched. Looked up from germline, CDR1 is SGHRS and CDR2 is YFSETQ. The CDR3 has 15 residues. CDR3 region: CASSLDRTGPDTQYF. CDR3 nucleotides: TGCGCCAGCAGCTTGGATCGGACAGGTCCAGATACGCAGTATTTT.

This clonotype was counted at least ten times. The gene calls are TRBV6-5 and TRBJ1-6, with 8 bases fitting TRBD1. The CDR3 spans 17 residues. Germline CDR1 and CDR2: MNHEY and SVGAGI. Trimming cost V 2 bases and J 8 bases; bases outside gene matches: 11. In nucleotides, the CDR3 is TGTGCCAGCAGTTACACGAGCCCAGGGGGCTGGGATTCACCCCTCCACTTT. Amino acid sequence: CASSYTSPGGWDSPLHF.

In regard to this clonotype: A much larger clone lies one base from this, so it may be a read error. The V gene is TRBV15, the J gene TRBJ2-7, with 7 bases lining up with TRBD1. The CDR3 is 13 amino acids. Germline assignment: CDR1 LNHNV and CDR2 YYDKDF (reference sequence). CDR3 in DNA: TGTGCCACCAGCAGAGATCAGGGGGACGAGCAGCACTTC. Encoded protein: CATSRDQGDEQHF.

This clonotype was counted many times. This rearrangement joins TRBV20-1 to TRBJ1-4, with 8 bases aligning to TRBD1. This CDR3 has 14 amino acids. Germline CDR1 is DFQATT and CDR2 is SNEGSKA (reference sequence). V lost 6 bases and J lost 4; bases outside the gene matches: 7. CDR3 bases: TGCAGTGCGGGAACAGGGGGGATTAATGAAAAACTGTTTTTT. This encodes CSAGTGGINEKLFF.

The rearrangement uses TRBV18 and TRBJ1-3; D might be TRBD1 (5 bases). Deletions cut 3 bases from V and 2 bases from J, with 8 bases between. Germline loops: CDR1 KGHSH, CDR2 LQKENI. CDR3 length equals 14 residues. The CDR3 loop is CASSPTAPGNTIYF. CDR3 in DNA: TGTGCCAGCTCACCGACAGCACCTGGAAACACCATATATTTT.

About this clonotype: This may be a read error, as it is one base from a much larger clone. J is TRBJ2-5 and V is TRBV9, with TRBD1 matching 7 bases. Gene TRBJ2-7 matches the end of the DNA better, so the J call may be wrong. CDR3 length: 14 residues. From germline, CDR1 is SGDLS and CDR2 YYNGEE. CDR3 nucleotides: TGTGCCGGCAGCGTCGGGACAGAAGCCTACGAGCAGTACTTC. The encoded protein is CAGSVGTEAYEQYF.

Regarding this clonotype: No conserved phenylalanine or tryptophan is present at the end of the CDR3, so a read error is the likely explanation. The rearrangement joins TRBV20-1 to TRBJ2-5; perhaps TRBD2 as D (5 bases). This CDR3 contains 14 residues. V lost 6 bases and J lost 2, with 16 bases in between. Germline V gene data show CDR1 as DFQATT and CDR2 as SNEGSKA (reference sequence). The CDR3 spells CSAVLRGFQETQYC. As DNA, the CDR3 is TGCAGTGCGGTGCTTCGGGGTTTTCAAGAGACCCAGTACTGC.

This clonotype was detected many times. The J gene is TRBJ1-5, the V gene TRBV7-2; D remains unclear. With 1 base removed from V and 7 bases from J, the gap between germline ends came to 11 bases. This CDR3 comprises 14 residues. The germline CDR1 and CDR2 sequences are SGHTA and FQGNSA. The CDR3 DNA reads TGTGCCAGCAGCTTAGTTGGTAGAGGACAGCCCCAGCATTTT. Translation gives CASSLVGRGQPQHF.

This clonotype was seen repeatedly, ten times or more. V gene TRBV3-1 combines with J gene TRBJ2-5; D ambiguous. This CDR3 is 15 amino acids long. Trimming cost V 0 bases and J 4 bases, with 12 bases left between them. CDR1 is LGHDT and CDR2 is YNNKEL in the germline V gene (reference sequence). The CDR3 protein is CASSQDRQTTETQYF. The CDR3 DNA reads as TGTGCCAGCAGCCAAGATCGTCAGACCACAGAGACCCAGTACTTC.